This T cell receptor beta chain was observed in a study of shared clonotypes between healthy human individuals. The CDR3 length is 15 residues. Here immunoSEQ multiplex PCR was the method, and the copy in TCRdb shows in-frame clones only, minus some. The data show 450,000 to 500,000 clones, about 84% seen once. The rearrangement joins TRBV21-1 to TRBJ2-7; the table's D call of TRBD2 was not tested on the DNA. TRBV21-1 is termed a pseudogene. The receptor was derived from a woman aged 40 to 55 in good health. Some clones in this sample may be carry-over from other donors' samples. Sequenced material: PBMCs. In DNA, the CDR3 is TGTGCCAGCAGCAATATAGGAGCCCCAGTCCACGAGCAGTACTTC. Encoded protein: CASSNIGAPVHEQYF.